Presented here are 15 T cell receptor beta chains from one specimen sequenced in a study of OX40 agonist ivuxolimab in advanced cancers. The method was immunoSEQ multiplex PCR; TCRdb's version includes in-frame clones alone and lacks a portion of them. Seen here are 50,000 to 65,000 clones, 70% to 90% observed once, and the top ten hold approximately 4.7%. The source material was CD4+ or CD8+ T cells sorted from blood, sampled in a trial of the OX40 agonist ivuxolimab. Source of these receptors: an adult with an advanced solid tumor such as melanoma, head and neck, liver or kidney cancer.

The rearrangement joins TRBV11-3 to TRBJ2-3; tentative D call: TRBD2 (6 bases). Trimming took 5 bases from V and 0 from J, leaving 9 bases between them. Germline V gene data show CDR1 as SGHNT and CDR2 as YENEEA. CDR3 size: 14 residues. This chain's CDR3 is CASSRDSSTDTQYF. In DNA, the CDR3 is TGTGCCAGCAGCCGGGACTCTAGCACAGATACGCAGTATTTT.

This clone occurred once. The chain employs TRBV27 and TRBJ1-1; perhaps TRBD1 as D (5 bases). This CDR3 region has 13 residues. The germline V and J ends were trimmed by 8 bases and 3 bases, with 13 bases remaining between them. The germline V gene encodes CDR1 MNHEY and CDR2 SMNVEV (reference sequence). The CDR3 here is CASGRTTDTEAFF. CDR3 bases: TGTGCCAGCGGACGGACAACAGACACTGAAGCTTTCTTT.

V is TRBV4-1 and J is TRBJ1-1; 9 bases are a match to TRBD1. Trimming cost V 4 bases and J 6 bases; bases outside gene matches: 21. CDR1 is MGHRA, CDR2 YSYEKL, per germline. This CDR3 is built from 19 residues. The CDR3 spells CASSLDRGLLGQGKSEAFF. In DNA form, the CDR3 reads TGCGCCAGCAGCCTGGACAGGGGATTGCTTGGGCAGGGTAAATCTGAAGCTTTCTTT.

The chain links TRBV6-6 to TRBJ2-7; D not certain. CDR1 is MNHNY and CDR2 is SVGAGI in the germline V gene (reference sequence). Trimming stripped 7 bases from V and 6 bases from J, with 16 bases between. CDR3 length: 13 residues. CDR3 amino acids: CASNPYPAPEQYF. The CDR3 coding sequence is TGTGCCAGCAACCCGTACCCGGCTCCCGAGCAGTACTTC.

V usage is TRBV7-9 and J usage is TRBJ2-3; D gene ambiguous. Germline CDR1 SEHNR, CDR2 FQNEAQ (reference sequence). V gave up 0 bases and J gave up 4 bases, with 14 bases separating them. The CDR3 covers 16 residues. The CDR3 DNA reads TGTGCCAGCAGCTTAGCAGGGATTGTGATGGCAGATACGCAGTATTTT. Its translation: CASSLAGIVMADTQYF.

V is TRBV30 and J is TRBJ1-6; 9 nucleotides agree with TRBD1. Germline CDR1 reads GTSNPN; CDR2 reads SVGIG (reference sequence). The CDR3 totals 16 residues. V was pared by 2 bases and J by 9 bases, with 11 bases of the junction left unmatched. This chain's CDR3 is CAWSSTGTGRGSPLHF. CDR3 in DNA: TGTGCCTGGAGTTCCACCGGGACAGGGAGAGGTTCACCCCTCCACTTT.

This sequence joins TRBV6-5 and TRBJ2-3, with D unresolved. V shed 5 bases and J shed 4 bases, with 13 bases lying between them. The CDR3 is 14 amino acids. The germline CDR1 and CDR2 sequences are MNHEY and SVGAGI. CDR3 amino acids: CASSASGSADTQYF. In DNA, the CDR3 is TGTGCCAGCAGTGCCTCCGGATCAGCAGATACGCAGTATTTT.

The chain couples TRBV19 to TRBJ1-6; D ambiguous. Looked up from germline, CDR1 is LNHDA and CDR2 is SQIVND (reference sequence). This CDR3 region has 17 residues. The V and J ends lost 0 bases and 6 bases respectively, with 15 bases between them. CDR3 bases: TGTGCCAGTAGTATAGATCCAAGTGAAGGAGTTAATTCACCCCTCCACTTT. Protein sequence: CASSIDPSEGVNSPLHF.

The chain employs TRBV9 and TRBJ1-2, with unresolved D. Germline V gene sequence: CDR1 SGDLS, CDR2 YYNGEE. CDR3 length equals 13 residues. The germline V and J ends were trimmed by 0 bases and 2 bases, with 5 bases remaining between them. CDR3 protein: CASSVDGNYGYTF. The CDR3 DNA reads as TGTGCCAGCAGCGTAGACGGAAACTATGGCTACACCTTC.

The V call is TRBV7-2, the J call TRBJ2-1; a weak D match, TRBD2 (6 bases). Trimming took 5 bases from V and 1 from J, leaving 12 bases between them. This CDR3 is built from 15 residues. Germline lookup yields CDR1 SGHTA and CDR2 FQGNSA. The CDR3 loop is CASSLGGVSYNEQFF. Here the CDR3 DNA reads TGTGCCAGCAGCCTCGGAGGGGTATCCTACAATGAGCAGTTCTTC.

The chain joins TRBV2 to TRBJ2-5; TRBD1 is a possible D gene (6 bases). Germline loops: CDR1 SNHLY, CDR2 FYNNEI. The length of the CDR3 is 15 residues. V was shortened by 5 bases and J by 2 bases, with 15 bases between the two germline ends. This CDR3 reads CASSSQRTAQETQYF. CDR3 DNA sequence: TGTGCCAGCAGTAGCCAAAGGACAGCACAAGAGACCCAGTACTTC.

This chain uses TRBV6-5 with TRBJ1-5; D is undetermined. V was clipped by 8 bases and J by 5 bases, with 13 bases between them. The V gene's germline CDR1 is MNHEY and CDR2 SVGAGI. The CDR3 covers 13 residues. The CDR3 sequence is CASVTRRDQPQHF. Here the CDR3 DNA reads TGTGCCAGCGTCACCCGAAGGGATCAGCCCCAGCATTTT.

The chain recombines TRBV28 with TRBJ1-2; TRBD1 is a possible D gene (6 bases). The V and J ends lost 5 bases and 2 bases respectively, with 21 bases between them. Germline V lookup: CDR1 MDHEN, CDR2 SYDVKM. The CDR3 length is 17 residues. CDR3 amino acids: CASSGLGYRTANYGYTF. CDR3 DNA: TGTGCCAGCAGTGGCCTAGGTTACCGGACAGCCAACTATGGCTACACCTTC.

The count of this clone is one. The V call is TRBV18, the J call TRBJ2-7; 7 bases fit TRBD2. The CDR3 has 16 amino acids. Trimming cost V 3 bases and J 6 bases; bases outside gene matches: 14. The germline V gene has CDR1 KGHSH and CDR2 LQKENI. CDR3 bases: TGTGCCAGCTCACCCGCCCGGGGGATGGAGCGGGGCGAGCAGTACTTC. Amino acid sequence: CASSPARGMERGEQYF.

This rearrangement joins TRBV6-5 to TRBJ1-1; tentatively, D is TRBD1 (5 bases). This CDR3 contains 11 residues. CDR1 and CDR2 (germline): MNHEY, SVGAGI. Between the trimmed V and J ends, which lost 2 bases and 12 bases, there was a span of 10 bases. CDR3 amino acids: CASSYGGKTFF. As DNA, the CDR3 is TGTGCCAGCAGTTACGGGGGAAAGACTTTCTTT.